This entry describes one T cell receptor (beta chain). A read error is possible here, since a much larger clone lies one base away. Amplification of TCR beta CDR3 regions used RNA transcripts. An opening RT-PCR round employed HTBI primers and preceded a second-round multiplex PCR. From the multiplex PCR reads, TCRdb called clonotypes with MiXCR, one entry per CDR3 protein. The table has 650,000 to 900,000 distinct CDR3 sequences, 35% to 50% seen once; the top ten hold less than 55%. CDR3 size: 16 residues. The germline V gene has CDR1 SQVTM and CDR2 ANQGSEA. The data derive from a study of Graves' ophthalmopathy and Graves' hyperthyroidism. Other autoimmune disease, uncontrolled infection, pregnancy and lactation led to exclusion.

This chain joins TRBV29-1 and TRBJ2-5; 11 nucleotides line up with TRBD1. This receptor was identified in an adult man with Graves' ophthalmopathy. Material: peripheral blood. CDR3 sequence reads: CSAEDTGQGATETQYF. DNA of the CDR3: TGCAGCGCTGAAGATACAGGACAGGGGGCTACAGAGACCCAGTACTTC.